This T cell receptor (beta chain) was retrieved from a study of identical twins. This CDR3 comprises 14 residues. V gave up 5 bases and J gave up 7 bases; unmatched junction bases: 8. Germline CDR1 and CDR2: SGHDN and FVKESK. This clonotype has more than one count but fewer than ten. Its antigen is unknown. Whole-study results and caveats: Out-of-frame alpha sequences shared by twins showed excess low generation probability. Out-of-frame beta chain sequences displayed weaker excess sharing between twins. Out-of-frame TCR alpha sharing observed in monozygotic twins exceeded model estimates.

Using its own MiXCR run on the 5' RACE reads, TCRdb lists one record per CDR3 protein. The sample carries around 650,000 distinct CDR3 sequences, 7.1% recorded once. This sample also belongs to another study, concerning yellow fever vaccine responses in identical twins.

Sequencing input: PBMCs. This TCR was sampled from a woman under 30 in good health. This rearrangement joins TRBV14 to TRBJ2-1; TRBD2 matches 7 bases. CDR3: CASSSRLAVNEQFF. CDR3 nucleotide sequence: TGTGCCAGCAGCTCTAGACTAGCCGTAAATGAGCAGTTCTTC. Full variable domain (remainder filled in from reference TRBV14 and TRBJ2-1): EAGVTQFPSHSVIEKGQTVTLRCDPISGHDNLYWYRRVMGKEIKFLLHFVKESKQDESGMPNNRFLAERTGGTYSTLKVQPAELEDSGVYFCASSSRLAVNEQFFGPGTRLTVL.